This T cell receptor (beta chain) comes out of a study of response to subunit inactivated influenza vaccine. Study outcomes and limitations: T cells newly recruited by each seasonal influenza vaccination are few, the authors suggested.

Germline CDR1 and CDR2: SGHDT and YYEEEE. V was cut by 3 bases and J by 3 bases, with 12 bases left in between. The CDR3 has 14 amino acids. The table lists this clonotype with a few counts. Its antigen is still unknown. Via MiXCR, TCRdb re-called the RT-PCR reads, giving one row per CDR3 protein. The data contain hundreds of thousands of distinct CDR3 sequences, under 15% of them singletons. This sequence joins TRBV5-6 and TRBJ1-2; D not resolved. The source material was PBMCs from blood, sampled about 40 days after vaccination. This TCR derives from a man aged 50-60 years who received an inactivated influenza vaccine. The DNA for the CDR3 is TGTGCCAGCAGCTCGGGTCCCTGGGACTATGGCTACACCTTC. Its translation: CASSSGPWDYGYTF.